The source of this TCR beta chain is a study of CD8 T cells in Susac syndrome. Multiple sclerosis controls were treatment-naive patients with stable or active relapsing-remitting disease. RNA amounts of about 0.5 to 1 ug underwent reverse transcription with random hexamers. TCRdb fed the immunoSEQ multiplex PCR reads into MiXCR, producing one record per CDR3 protein. The top ten clones hold 0.082% of a sample with approximately 220,000 distinct CDR3 sequences, approximately 95% of them seen once. Germline-derived CDR1 and CDR2 are SQVTM and ANQGSEA. This CDR3 has 14 amino acids. Trimming pared 6 bases from V and 4 bases from J, leaving 16 bases between.

V is TRBV29-1 and J is TRBJ2-1; D tentatively fits TRBD1 or TRBD2 (5 bases each). The TCR sequence derives from a human donor with multiple sclerosis. The sample taken for sequencing was CD4+ T cells from PBMCs. The CDR3 here is CSVQPGTVYNEQFF. The CDR3 coding sequence is TGCAGCGTACAACCCGGGACCGTATACAATGAGCAGTTCTTC.